What follows are 18 T cell receptor beta chains derived from one specimen sequenced in a study of CD8 T cells in ankylosing spondylitis. TCRdb processed the 5' RACE reads anew with MiXCR; each CDR3 protein has one entry. Of roughly 300,000 distinct CDR3 sequences in the sample, roughly 8% were seen once. Study conclusions and caveats: Blood from ankylosing spondylitis patients appeared to carry a characteristic roughly eight-variant TCR beta motif.

Their specific antigens are unknown. Material for sequencing was blood, either unsorted or a sorted T cell fraction (not recorded which). The receptors stem from a male donor with ankylosing spondylitis.

At least ten counts were recorded for this clonotype. J is TRBJ2-1 and V is TRBV5-1; 11 nucleotides match TRBD2. CDR1 SGHRS and CDR2 YFSETQ come from the germline V gene. V lost 4 bases and J lost 5; bases outside the gene matches: 5. The length of the CDR3 is 15 residues. The CDR3 DNA sequence: TGCGCCAGCAGCCCCCTAGCGGGAGGTAACAATGAGCAGTTCTTC. Protein sequence: CASSPLAGGNNEQFF.

The rearrangement links TRBV6-1 to TRBJ2-5; 10 nucleotides align to TRBD1. V lost 6 bases to trimming and J lost 5 bases; unmatched junction nucleotides: 6. Germline V CDR1 and CDR2: MNHNS, SASEGT. This CDR3 spans 14 amino acids. CDR3 sequence reads: CASSRDRGLETQYF. DNA for the CDR3: TGTGCCAGCAGCCGGGACAGGGGTTTGGAGACCCAGTACTTC.

This clonotype was seen only a few times. The rearrangement links TRBV25-1 to TRBJ2-1; D not resolved. V was trimmed by 4 bases and J by 8 bases, leaving 12 bases between them. The length of the CDR3 is 13 residues. Per the germline V gene, CDR1 is MGHDK and CDR2 is SYGVNS. The CDR3, as DNA: TGTGCCAGCAGTGTAATAGCCGACGATGAGCAGTTCTTC. Amino acids: CASSVIADDEQFF.

This clonotype was seen a handful of times. The chain recombines TRBV15 with TRBJ2-7, with D unclear. The germline CDR1 and CDR2 sequences are LNHNV and YYDKDF (reference sequence). Trimming shortened V by 0 bases and J by 7 bases, and 7 bases separated the two germline ends. CDR3 length equals 12 residues. DNA of the CDR3: TGTGCCACCAGCAGAGAAGGTCGGGAGCAGTACTTC. This sequence encodes CATSREGREQYF. Based on the CDR3 plus reference TRBV15 and TRBJ2-7, the full variable domain is DAMVIQNPRYQVTQFGKPVTLSCSQTLNHNVMYWYQQKSSQAPKLLFHYYDKDFNNEADTPDNFQSRRPNTSFCFLDIRSPGLGDTAMYLCATSREGREQYFGPGTRLTVT.

Comments on this clonotype: This may be a read error: a much more frequent sequence differs by one nucleotide. This chain connects TRBV6-1 to TRBJ1-3; no definite D call. The ends were cut back, 5 bases at V and 4 bases at J, with 15 bases in the middle. The germline V gene has CDR1 MNHNS and CDR2 SASEGT. This CDR3 has 15 amino acids. The CDR3 DNA reads TGTGCCAGCAGTCCCACAGTGGATCGCGGAAACACCATATATTTT. This codes for CASSPTVDRGNTIYF.

This clonotype was seen only a few times. CDR3 DNA sequence: TGTGCCAGCAGTTTCGTCGGGAGTATATACAATGAGCAGTTCTTC. Protein product: CASSFVGSIYNEQFF. The V call is TRBV28, the J call TRBJ2-1; weak D call: TRBD2 (6 bases). The V gene lost 3 bases and the J gene lost 4 bases, with 13 bases spanning the gap. The CDR3 loop spans 15 amino acids. Germline values: CDR1 MDHEN, CDR2 SYDVKM. The full variable domain, in which reference TRBV28 and TRBJ2-1 provide the parts outside the CDR3, is DVKVTQSSRYLVKRTGEKVFLECVQDMDHENMFWYRQDPGLGLRLIYFSYDVKMKEKGDIPEGYSVSREKKERFSLILESASTNQTSMYLCASSFVGSIYNEQFFGPGTRLTVL.

CDR3 DNA sequence: TGTGCCAGCAAGCCGGGGGGGGTGTCAGGGGTCTATGAGCAGTTCTTC. Translating gives CASKPGGVSGVYEQFF. The chain employs TRBV27 and TRBJ2-1, with 8 nucleotides matching TRBD2. V was pared by 7 bases and J by 8 bases, with 16 bases of the junction left unmatched. The germline CDR1 and CDR2 sequences are MNHEY and SMNVEV (reference sequence). The CDR3 extends over 16 amino acids.

This clonotype was detected only a few times. The chain joins TRBV9 to TRBJ1-2; 9 positions match TRBD1. The CDR3 is made up of 16 amino acids. V shed 0 bases and J 2 bases; nucleotides not matched to a gene: 5. Germline CDR1 is SGDLS and CDR2 is YYNGEE. The CDR3 nucleotides read TGTGCCAGCAGCGTAGCCGGGACAGGGAGAAACTATGGCTACACCTTC. Amino acid sequence: CASSVAGTGRNYGYTF.

This clonotype has more than one count but fewer than ten. The V call is TRBV5-4, the J call TRBJ2-1, with D possibly TRBD2 on 6 matching bases. CDR1 is SGHNT and CDR2 is YYREEE in the germline V gene (reference sequence). Trimming took 0 bases from V and 1 from J, leaving 14 bases between them. The CDR3 length is 17 residues. CDR3 protein: CASSLGGGGRSYNEQFF. The CDR3 coding sequence is TGTGCCAGCAGCTTGGGTGGCGGAGGGAGATCCTACAATGAGCAGTTCTTC.

This clonotype was detected only a few times. The chain uses TRBV7-9 and TRBJ2-7; 8 positions match TRBD1. This CDR3 comprises 14 residues. The V segment lost 3 bases and the J segment 2 bases; nucleotides outside the gene matches: 3. The germline gives CDR1 SEHNR, CDR2 FQNEAQ (reference sequence). This CDR3 reads CASSFTQGAYEQYF. DNA for the CDR3: TGTGCCAGCAGCTTCACACAGGGGGCCTACGAGCAGTACTTC.

In this sample, this clonotype turned up many times. This chain links TRBV5-1 with TRBJ1-1; D may be TRBD1 (5 bases). Germline V gene data show CDR1 as SGHRS and CDR2 as YFSETQ. This CDR3 is 12 amino acids long. V lost 0 bases, J lost 11 bases, and 11 bases lay in between. The chain's CDR3 is CASSLAQGAAFF. The CDR3 nucleotides read TGCGCCAGCAGCTTGGCCCAGGGCGCTGCTTTCTTT. Filled out from reference TRBV5-1 and TRBJ1-1, the complete variable domain reads KAGVTQTPRYLIKTRGQQVTLSCSPISGHRSVSWYQQTPGQGLQFLFEYFSETQRNKGNFPGRFSGRQFSNSRSEMNVSTLELGDSALYLCASSLAQGAAFFGQGTRLTVV.

This clonotype was detected a few times. The chain is built from TRBV7-9 and TRBJ1-1; D is possibly TRBD1 (5 bases). This CDR3 has 13 residues. The germline V gene has CDR1 SEHNR and CDR2 FQNEAQ (reference sequence). V lost 2 bases, J lost 11 bases, and 15 bases lay in between. The CDR3 DNA follows: TGTGCCAGCAGCTTAATTATTCGGGGGAGGGCTTTCTTT. Amino acid sequence: CASSLIIRGRAFF.

This clonotype was counted only a few times. The V and J genes are TRBV10-3 and TRBJ2-2; TRBD2 is a possible D gene (5 bases). The CDR3 loop spans 14 amino acids. The V end was cut by 11 bases, the J end by 0 bases, with 13 bases between. Per germline, CDR1 ENHRY and CDR2 SYGVKD. CDR3 sequence (DNA): TGTGCCGCCCTAGAGGGCCCGAACACCGGGGAGCTGTTTTTT. Translating it yields CAALEGPNTGELFF.

CDR3 protein: CASGRTGIFTGELFF. In DNA, the CDR3 is TGTGCCAGCGGAAGGACAGGGATTTTCACCGGGGAGCTGTTTTTT. The gene calls are TRBV28 and TRBJ2-2; 8 bases agree with TRBD1. CDR1 MDHEN and CDR2 SYDVKM come from the germline V gene. The CDR3 sequence is 15 residues long. V gave up 8 bases and J gave up 4 bases; unmatched junction bases: 9.

Only a few counts were recorded for this clonotype. The rearrangement joins TRBV12-3 or TRBV12-4 to TRBJ2-7, with D maybe TRBD1 (5 bases). The CDR3 consists of 13 residues. V was cut by 6 bases and J by 4 bases, with 13 bases left in between. This CDR3 reads CASRNRYLYEQYF. CDR3 nucleotide sequence: TGTGCCAGCAGAAACAGGTACCTTTACGAGCAGTACTTC.

The chain employs TRBV7-2 and TRBJ2-5; no definite D call. Per the germline V gene, CDR1 is SGHTA and CDR2 is FQGNSA. This CDR3 comprises 14 residues. V was trimmed by 7 bases and J by 0 bases, leaving 12 bases between them. This CDR3 reads CASTPGLNQETQYF. Here the CDR3 DNA reads TGTGCCAGCACCCCGGGCCTAAACCAAGAGACCCAGTACTTC.

This clonotype has just a few counts. V and J are TRBV4-2 and TRBJ2-5, with D unresolved. The length of the CDR3 is 12 residues. V dropped 4 bases and J dropped 7 bases, with 10 bases sitting between them. Germline V CDR1 and CDR2: LGHNA, YNFKEQ. CDR3 sequence: CASSRPSGTQYF. The CDR3 nucleotides are TGTGCCAGCAGCCGACCGTCGGGGACCCAGTACTTC.

This clonotype has more than one count but fewer than ten. The chain carries TRBV6-2 or TRBV6-3 and TRBJ1-3; 8 positions match TRBD1. This CDR3 comprises 16 residues. CDR1 MNHEY and CDR2 SVGEGT come from the germline V gene. J lost 1 base, V lost 6 bases, and 8 bases had no gene match. The CDR3 sequence: CASRIDRGGSGNTIYF. Here the CDR3 DNA reads TGTGCCAGCAGAATCGACAGGGGAGGATCTGGAAACACCATATATTTT.